A selection of T cell receptor beta chains follows, all from one sample in a study of CD8 T cells in Susac syndrome. TCRdb reprocessed the immunoSEQ multiplex PCR reads with MiXCR, giving one entry per CDR3 protein. Found here are 130,000 to 150,000 distinct CDR3 sequences, 85% to 95% of them singletons; the top ten hold roughly 0.29%. The sequencing sample was made of CD8+ T cells from PBMCs. The receptors shown here come from a human donor in good health. Both conserved end residues are trimmed from each CDR3. The order of the fields is clone size, V gene, CDR3 protein. A row's size may be missing; if present it is once, few, many or a size class.

.,TRBV19,ASSIADSRLTEAF
.,TRBV5-6,ASSTLRGTNYGYT
once,TRBV9,ASSVEGQGSTDTQY
.,TRBV14,ASSQAAGDAGELF
.,TRBV3-1,ASSQRSGVGYEQY
.,TRBV24-1,ATSDTGELEEQY
.,TRBV9,ASSGTSRKQETQY
.,TRBV9,ASSVKDLANEKLF
.,TRBV20-1,SAYRGGRIFEQF
.,TRBV29-1,SVAGRNTIY
.,TRBV5-6,ASSWARVAGGQSEQF
.,TRBV15,ATSRPGRQPQH
.,TRBV12-5,ASASREGYT
.,TRBV27,ASSLTGAYEQY
.,TRBV9,ASSFSQGYEQF
.,TRBV28,ASSPGTPKEQF
.,TRBV20-1,SARDGTAYEQY
.,TRBV29-1,SVVDYEQY
.,TRBV29-1,SVDGQGVQETQY
.,TRBV6-2/TRBV6-3,ASEGSGETQY
.,TRBV9,ASSPTTGLQNFEAF
.,TRBV30,ACSALAGVRNEQF
.,TRBV12-3/TRBV12-4,ASSSPREIYNEQF
.,TRBV18,ASSPGTDTEAF
.,TRBV5-1,ASSLFPSLPYNEQF
once,TRBV7-9,ASSLVGINEQF
.,TRBV2,ASSEPKGLVVETQY
.,TRBV7-9,ASSLPAGAGEQY
.,TRBV5-4,ASSPNPDSLNQPQH
.,TRBV27,ASSLRDTWNEQF
.,TRBV29-1,SVSLAYNEQF
.,TRBV20-1,SAGDRGSYEQY